The clone carrying this TCR beta chain has more than one count but fewer than ten. Its target is unknown. This sample is part of a study of T-cell memory formation after mild COVID-19. V was cut by 1 base and J by 4 bases, with 13 bases left in between. CDR3 length equals 16 residues. Per germline, CDR1 SEHNR and CDR2 FQNEAQ (reference sequence). General study findings and limits: Some responding clones appeared in pre-infection memory, suggesting cross-reactive memory joined. Whereas later expanders leaned CD4+, clones contracting day 15 to 85 showed a balanced CD4/CD8 makeup. Second-wave clones that peaked on day 37 lacked confirmed SARS-CoV-2 specificity.

5'RACE primed from the constant segment yielded TCR alpha and TCR beta cDNA libraries bearing sample barcodes and UMIs. TCRdb re-called the 5' RACE reads with MiXCR, one entry per CDR3 protein. The sample has under 300,000 distinct CDR3 sequences, approximately 9% seen once. The V gene is TRBV7-9, the J gene TRBJ1-4; no firm D call. This sequence was found in a man aged 18 to 30 who had mild COVID-19 (a few samples of this study predate the infection). Cell type and time point are not known. Input material: PBMCs or a T cell subset sorted from them (not recorded which). CDR3 sequence (DNA): TGTGCCAGCAGCTTAGATTTGTCCGGGAGTAATGAAAAACTGTTTTTT. Encoded protein: CASSLDLSGSNEKLFF.